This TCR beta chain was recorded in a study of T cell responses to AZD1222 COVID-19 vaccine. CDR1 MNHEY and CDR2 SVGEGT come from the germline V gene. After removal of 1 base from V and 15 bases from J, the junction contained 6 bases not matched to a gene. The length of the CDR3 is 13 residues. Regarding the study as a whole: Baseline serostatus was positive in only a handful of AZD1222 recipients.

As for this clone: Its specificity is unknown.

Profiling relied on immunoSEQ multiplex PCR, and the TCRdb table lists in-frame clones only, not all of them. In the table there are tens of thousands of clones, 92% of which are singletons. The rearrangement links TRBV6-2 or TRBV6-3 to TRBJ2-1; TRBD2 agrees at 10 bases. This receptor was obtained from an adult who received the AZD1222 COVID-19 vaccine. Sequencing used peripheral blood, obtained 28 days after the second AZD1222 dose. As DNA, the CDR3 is TGTGCCAGCAGTTACTTGGCTAGCGGGAGTAGGTTCTTC. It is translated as CASSYLASGSRFF.